This T cell receptor beta chain emerged from a study of shared clonotypes between healthy human individuals. Whole-study context: Contributing individuals were a couple of females and a few males aged 18 to 49.

Generated by immunoSEQ multiplex PCR, the TCRdb table keeps only in-frame clones and is missing some. Found here are about 710,000 clones, 55% to 80% of them singletons; the top ten hold under 2%. V shed 5 bases and J 0 bases; nucleotides not matched to a gene: 6. The CDR3 is 15 amino acids. Germline loops: CDR1 MDHEN, CDR2 SYDVKM. Sequencing input: memory CD4+ T cells sorted from blood. Specified subset: CD45RA-negative fraction. This TCR was sampled from a young woman in good health. J is TRBJ1-1 and V is TRBV28; the match to TRBD1 covers 7 bases. The CDR3 protein is CASSEGQLMNTEAFF. CDR3 DNA: TGTGCCAGCAGTGAGGGACAGCTGATGAACACTGAAGCTTTCTTT. The variable domain in full, completed from reference TRBV28 and TRBJ1-1, reads DVKVTQSSRYLVKRTGEKVFLECVQDMDHENMFWYRQDPGLGLRLIYFSYDVKMKEKGDIPEGYSVSREKKERFSLILESASTNQTSMYLCASSEGQLMNTEAFFGQGTRLTVV.